This record looks at one T cell receptor (beta chain) sequence and its context. Its antigen is not identified. This sample was included in a study of T cells in Graves' hyperthyroidism and ophthalmopathy. The CDR3 loop spans 15 amino acids. The germline gives CDR1 MNHNS, CDR2 SASEGT. Trimming took off 6 bases at V and 8 bases at J, with 23 bases between the two ends. Whole-study findings and limits: The model foresaw ophthalmopathy a median 6.5 months prior to onset.

RNA transcripts were the template for amplifying TCR beta CDR3 regions. TCR CDR3 regions were first amplified by RT-PCR with HTBI primers. TCRdb re-derived calls from the multiplex PCR reads in MiXCR, one entry per CDR3 protein. The repertoire holds almost 250,000 distinct CDR3 sequences, with approximately 23% as singletons. The clonotype originates from a middle-aged woman with Graves' ophthalmopathy. The sample comprised blood. The chain links TRBV6-1 to TRBJ2-7; possible D gene TRBD2, 6 bases. For the CDR3, the DNA is TGTGCCAGCAGGGGGGGTAACAGTCCGGTACGCCAGCAGTACTTC. Its protein is CASRGGNSPVRQQYF.